A single T cell receptor (beta chain) is shown here with its context. Seattle's enrolled individuals joined amid active infection and were then monitored longitudinally. The CDR3 covers 14 residues. Trimming removed 0 bases at V and 1 base at J, with 7 bases between. Germline CDR1 SGHRS, CDR2 YFSETQ. The data were taken from a study of blood T cell repertoires in COVID-19. About the research overall: The United States, Italy and Spain were the sources of the acute and convalescent COVID-19 samples. The analysed material was cDNA or gDNA that came from T cells, B-cell-depleted T cells, or PBMCs.

Original data processing: Reference gene primers were amplified, and this amplification served to estimate nucleated cell counts. The protocol was immunoSEQ multiplex PCR, while the TCRdb copy is restricted to in-frame clones and leaves out a portion. V and J calls and clone size are as listed in that table; D and trimming were resolved from the DNA. The sample lists 87,000 or so clones; around 82% were seen once. The V and J genes are TRBV5-1 and TRBJ1-1; the D is unclear. Sequenced sample: peripheral blood. This receptor was identified in a woman older than 75 with COVID-19, enrolled during active disease. CDR3 sequence: CASSLVRENTEAFF. DNA for the CDR3: TGCGCCAGCAGCTTGGTGCGGGAGAACACTGAAGCTTTCTTT. The whole variable domain, remainder taken from reference TRBV5-1 and TRBJ1-1, is KAGVTQTPRYLIKTRGQQVTLSCSPISGHRSVSWYQQTPGQGLQFLFEYFSETQRNKGNFPGRFSGRQFSNSRSEMNVSTLELGDSALYLCASSLVRENTEAFFGQGTRLTVV.